The subject of this entry is one T cell receptor beta chain. From the 5' RACE reads, TCRdb lists one entry per CDR3 protein and no DNA. The sample holds a few hundred thousand distinct CDR3 sequences. The sample belongs to a study of T cells expressing NK-cell markers. Per the germline V gene, CDR1 is ENHRY and CDR2 is SYGVKD. There are 14 residues in the CDR3. Specimen: blood T cells: a sorted CD56 or NKG2C T cell subset, CD4+ or CD8+ T cells, or bulk PBMC T cells (not recorded which). The genes are TRBV10-3 and TRBJ1-4. This receptor was identified in a woman in her forties or fifties in good health. Here the CDR3 reads CAISEEARGEKLFF.